Given below is one T cell receptor (beta chain) in context. Its antigen is not identified. This sample was taken from a study of T cells expressing NK-cell markers. TCRdb reprocessed the 5' RACE reads; each CDR3 protein has one entry and no DNA is given. Listed are some 150,000 distinct CDR3 sequences; around 10% falls within the top ten. Study-level results: A range of roughly 1.0-8% of CD8+ T cells consisted of dominant NKG2C+ clonotypes in about six donors. Evidence did not settle whether expanded NKG2C+ T cell clones targeted HCMV.

Per the germline V gene, CDR1 is LGHNA and CDR2 is YNFKEQ. The CDR3 is 15 residues long. This TCR derives from a man younger than 35 in good health. Specimen: blood T cells: a sorted CD56 or NKG2C T cell subset, CD4+ or CD8+ T cells, or bulk PBMC T cells (not recorded which). The chain is built from TRBV4-2 and TRBJ1-1; TCRdb selects TRBD1, and the lack of DNA leaves this call unchecked. The CDR3 spells CASSQEAAPETEAFF.